This T cell receptor (beta chain) derives from a study of blood T cell repertoires in COVID-19. CDR3 length: 15 amino acids. Germline V gives CDR1 SEHNR, CDR2 FQNEAQ (reference sequence). The germline V and J ends were trimmed by 5 bases and 0 bases, with 11 bases remaining between them. Authors' processing steps: Estimation of nucleated cell counts was performed using reference gene primer amplification. Assay: immunoSEQ multiplex PCR; the TCRdb copy retains only in-frame clones and omits some. V and J calls and clone size follow that table, whereas D and trimming were derived from the DNA. The sample contains 150,000 to 200,000 clones, 70% to 90% of which appear only once.

The specimen sequenced was peripheral blood. The sequence was collected from a woman between 45 and 60 years old with COVID-19, enrolled during active disease. This chain joins TRBV7-9 and TRBJ1-3; TRBD1 is a possible D gene (5 bases). CDR3 nucleotides: TGTGCCAGCAGCCCCGACGGGGGCTCTGGAAACACCATATATTTT. Translation gives CASSPDGGSGNTIYF.